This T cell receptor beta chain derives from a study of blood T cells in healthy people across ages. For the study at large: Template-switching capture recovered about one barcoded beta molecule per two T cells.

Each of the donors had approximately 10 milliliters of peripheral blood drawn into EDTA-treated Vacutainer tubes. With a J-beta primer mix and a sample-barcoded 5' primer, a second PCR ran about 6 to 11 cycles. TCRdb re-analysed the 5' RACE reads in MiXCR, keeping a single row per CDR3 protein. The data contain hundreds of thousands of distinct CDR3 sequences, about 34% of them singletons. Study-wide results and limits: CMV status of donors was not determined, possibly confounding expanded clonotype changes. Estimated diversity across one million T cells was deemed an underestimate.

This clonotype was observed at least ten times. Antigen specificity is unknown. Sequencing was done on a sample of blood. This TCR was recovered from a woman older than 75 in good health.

CDR3 in DNA: TGCAGTGCTCCCGACCAGACAGGCGGCTATGGCTACACCTTC. Translating gives CSAPDQTGGYGYTF. The chain links TRBV20-1 to TRBJ1-2, with D possibly matching TRBD1 (6 bases). This CDR3 is 14 amino acids long. V lost 5 bases to trimming and J lost 4 bases, with 17 bases between them. Germline lookup yields CDR1 DFQATT and CDR2 SNEGSKA (reference sequence).